These 20 T cell receptor beta chains came from one sample sequenced in a study of regulatory T cells in long-lasting Graves disease. CDR3 regions were amplified by Arm-PCR using iRepertoire HTBI primers to build TCR beta libraries. TCRdb reanalysed the multiplex PCR reads using MiXCR and keeps one entry per CDR3 protein. The sample lists about 450,000 distinct CDR3 sequences; about 25% were seen once. Time point: persistent/refractory GD, antithyroid drugs over 5 years with positive TRAb. There was RNA extracted from PBMCs, and the TCR library was made from it. The material was peripheral blood mononuclear cells (PBMCs), obtained when the disease was refractory, from a patient treated with antithyroid drugs. The source is a female donor with Graves disease.

The chain joins TRBV3-1 to TRBJ2-1; no firm D call. Germline values: CDR1 LGHDT, CDR2 YNNKEL (reference sequence). The CDR3 spans 12 residues. The V end lost 5 bases, the J end lost 10 bases, and 12 bases lay between the germline ends. CDR3 DNA: TGTGCCAGCAGCGTCCTTGAGTGGGAGCAGTTCTTC. Amino acid sequence: CASSVLEWEQFF.

The chain links TRBV20-1 to TRBJ2-5; no clear D. CDR1 is DFQATT and CDR2 is SNEGSKA in the germline V gene (reference sequence). The CDR3 is 12 amino acids. V was cut by 7 bases and J by 0 bases, with 9 bases left in between. The CDR3 nucleotides are TGCAGTGTTTCCAGTAACCAAGAGACCCAGTACTTC. Translating it yields CSVSSNQETQYF.

This clonotype came up many times. The chain couples TRBV30 to TRBJ2-6; D not certain. With 6 bases removed from V and 0 bases from J, the gap between germline ends came to 12 bases. The CDR3 spans 15 residues. Germline V gene data show CDR1 as GTSNPN and CDR2 as SVGIG (reference sequence). The CDR3 DNA is TGTGCCTGCCCCCCTCCTAGCTCTGGGGCCAACGTCCTGACTTTC. It translates to CACPPPSSGANVLTF.

About this clonotype: Given a much more abundant clone one base away, this may be a read error. The chain couples TRBV19 to TRBJ1-4; D is ambiguous. The germline gives CDR1 LNHDA, CDR2 SQIVND (reference sequence). The CDR3 sequence is 18 residues long. Between the trimmed V and J ends, which lost 7 bases and 7 bases, there was a span of 28 bases. In DNA, the CDR3 is TGTGCCAGTACATCAGTCCACCTACAAACGAGTGGAAGTGAAAAACTGTTTTTT. The encoded protein is CASTSVHLQTSGSEKLFF.

This clonotype came up a few times. The rearrangement uses TRBV7-2 and TRBJ2-5, with 8 bases fitting TRBD1. V was clipped by 2 bases and J by 4 bases; unmatched bases: 9. CDR3 length equals 16 residues. The germline gives CDR1 SGHTA, CDR2 FQGNSA. DNA for the CDR3: TGTGCCAGCAGCTTAAATATAGCAGGGGGCAGAGAGACCCAGTACTTC. Amino acids: CASSLNIAGGRETQYF.

This chain connects TRBV7-2 to TRBJ2-7, with 8 bases lining up with TRBD2. The CDR3 length is 18 residues. Per germline, CDR1 SGHTA and CDR2 FQGNSA. Losses at the gene ends were 0 bases for V and 4 bases for J; bases not matched to a gene: 14. The CDR3, as DNA: TGTGCCAGCAGCTTAGCTCCCATTGGCCAGCGGGGGACATACGAGCAGTACTTC. The encoded protein is CASSLAPIGQRGTYEQYF.

This clonotype showed up many times. The gene calls are TRBV6-5 and TRBJ1-2, with TRBD1 matching 9 bases. The junction had 5 bases not matched to a gene; V was cut back by 0 bases and J by 6 bases. Germline CDR1 and CDR2: MNHEY and SVGAGI. The CDR3 length is 15 residues. In DNA form, the CDR3 reads TGTGCCAGCAGTTACTCGCCGGACAGGGGCCATGGCTACACCTTC. Amino acid sequence: CASSYSPDRGHGYTF.

This clonotype showed up just a few times. This chain connects TRBV11-2 to TRBJ2-2; D is uncertain. Germline lookup yields CDR1 SGHAT and CDR2 FQNNGV. The CDR3 has 13 residues. V was shortened by 2 bases and J by 6 bases, with 7 bases between the two germline ends. Written as DNA, the CDR3 is TGTGCCAGCAGCTTAAACCTTGCCGGGGAGCTGTTTTTT. It codes for CASSLNLAGELFF.

A few counts support this clonotype. This chain connects TRBV29-1 to TRBJ1-4, with 11 bases aligning to TRBD1. The germline V gene has CDR1 SQVTM and CDR2 ANQGSEA. V shed 7 bases and J 7 bases; nucleotides not matched to a gene: 8. The CDR3 is 14 amino acids. CDR3 protein: CSAAPGTGGEKLFF. CDR3 coding DNA: TGCAGCGCCGCTCCCGGGACAGGGGGTGAAAAACTGTTTTTT.

In this sample, this clonotype turned up many times. V and J are TRBV6-1 and TRBJ1-1; TRBD1 is a possible D gene (5 bases). Deletions cut 0 bases from V and 5 bases from J, with 16 bases between. The germline V gene has CDR1 MNHNS and CDR2 SASEGT. The CDR3 spans 16 residues. This CDR3 reads CASSEAPGPSRTEAFF. The CDR3, as DNA: TGTGCCAGCAGTGAAGCGCCAGGGCCCTCTCGAACTGAAGCTTTCTTT.

V and J are TRBV11-2 and TRBJ2-1; 10 bases fit TRBD1. The CDR3 spans 18 residues. The germline V gene has CDR1 SGHAT and CDR2 FQNNGV. Trimming removed 1 base from V and 7 bases from J; junction bases left unmatched: 13. Here the CDR3 DNA reads TGTGCCAGCAGCTTAGCTTTATCACCGGGACAGGGGCGGAATGAGCAGTTCTTC. Encoded protein: CASSLALSPGQGRNEQFF.

This chain connects TRBV29-1 to TRBJ1-2; D uncertain. V gave up 7 bases and J gave up 4 bases, with 28 bases separating them. Germline V gives CDR1 SQVTM, CDR2 ANQGSEA. The CDR3 is 17 residues long. DNA of the CDR3: TGCAGCGACGCACCAATCATCGGGCCCGTGAAGGGCTATGGCTACACCTTC. This gives the protein CSDAPIIGPVKGYGYTF.

This clonotype turned up a few times. The J gene is TRBJ2-7, the V gene TRBV7-8; weak D call: TRBD1 (6 bases). Per the germline V gene, CDR1 is SGHVS and CDR2 is FQNEAQ. The CDR3 spans 18 residues. V lost 0 bases and J 1 base, leaving 19 bases between the germline ends. The CDR3 here is CASSLAGWTSRGSYEQYF. The CDR3 nucleotides are TGTGCCAGCAGCTTAGCAGGTTGGACAAGCAGGGGTTCCTACGAGCAGTACTTC.

The CDR3 protein is CATSDWTGVSTDTQYF. Here the CDR3 DNA reads TGTGCCACCAGTGACTGGACAGGGGTCAGCACAGATACGCAGTATTTT. V and J are TRBV24-1 and TRBJ2-3, with 9 bases aligning to TRBD1. The CDR3 has 16 amino acids. Trimming at V came to 4 bases and at J to 0 bases, leaving 4 bases not matched to a gene. Germline loops: CDR1 KGHDR, CDR2 SFDVKD.

This clonotype was seen many times. This rearrangement joins TRBV12-3 or TRBV12-4 to TRBJ1-5; D gene uncertain. The V end was cut by 6 bases, the J end by 5 bases, with 11 bases between. The CDR3 consists of 13 residues. The CDR3 region has the DNA TGTGCCAGCAGCTTTGGGCGGGATCAGCCCCAGCATTTT. This sequence encodes CASSFGRDQPQHF.

This clonotype was found once. The junction shows a germline mismatch at one end, possibly a read error. For the CDR3, the DNA is TGTGCCAGCAGTTACTCAAGGGGGGGTCAGCCCCGGCATTTT. Translation gives CASSYSRGGQPRHF. The rearrangement uses TRBV6-9 and TRBJ1-5; D may be TRBD1 (6 bases). Germline CDR1 is MNHGY and CDR2 is SVAAGI. The CDR3 has 14 amino acids.

This clonotype came up a few times. This chain joins TRBV6-1 and TRBJ1-5, with TRBD1 as a possible D gene (5 bases). V was cut by 6 bases and J by 1 base, with 16 bases left in between. Germline V CDR1 and CDR2: MNHNS, SASEGT. CDR3 length equals 16 residues. This CDR3 is CASSQGEGSSNQPQHF. The CDR3 coding sequence is TGTGCCAGCAGCCAAGGAGAGGGGTCCAGCAATCAGCCCCAGCATTTT.

The CDR3 DNA reads as TGTGCCAGCAGCTTAGATAGCGGGAACCCTTACTTC. This encodes CASSLDSGNPYF. The chain carries TRBV7-2 and TRBJ2-7; 8 positions match TRBD2. The CDR3 has 12 amino acids. CDR1 SGHTA and CDR2 FQGNSA come from the germline V gene. The V and J ends lost 1 base and 13 bases, in that order; junction bases with no gene match: 6. Filled out from reference TRBV7-2 and TRBJ2-7, the complete variable domain reads GAGVSQSPSNKVTEKGKDVELRCDPISGHTALYWYRQSLGQGLEFLIYFQGNSAPDKSGLPSDRFSAERTGGSVSTLTIQRTQQEDSAVYLCASSLDSGNPYFGPGTRLTVT.

As for this clonotype: A read error may be the cause here, since a much bigger clone is one base away. This sequence joins TRBV27 and TRBJ2-6; TRBD1 matches at 8 bases. The CDR3 spans 18 residues. Per the germline V gene, CDR1 is MNHEY and CDR2 is SMNVEV (reference sequence). The J segment lost 3 bases and the V segment lost 5 bases, leaving 12 bases of the junction unmatched. The CDR3 reads CASSRRLETGVGANVLTF. In nucleotides, the CDR3 is TGTGCCAGCAGTAGACGTTTAGAGACAGGGGTTGGGGCCAACGTCCTGACTTTC.

V gene TRBV2 combines with J gene TRBJ2-2, with a tentative D call TRBD2 (6 bases). This CDR3 has 15 amino acids. Trimming left V 6 bases short and J 6 bases short, with 17 bases between. The germline CDR1 and CDR2 sequences are SNHLY and FYNNEI. The DNA of the CDR3 is TGTGCCAGCAGCCGCGGGACGCAGACGGCCGGGGAGCTGTTTTTT. The encoded protein is CASSRGTQTAGELFF.